The rows below give T cell receptor beta chains drawn from one sample of a study of post-analysis software for immune sequencing data. Each CDR3 protein gets one entry after TCRdb re-called the PCR reads with MiXCR. The sample lists roughly 800,000 distinct CDR3 sequences, about 50% occurring once. The sample consisted of blood. The receptor set was obtained from a girl under 18 with multiple sclerosis. Both conserved end residues are part of each CDR3. A D gene is named only where the DNA matches it firmly. For some rows the clone size is stated as once, few or many, or as a class when expanded; others skip it.

TRBV3-1,TRBJ2-3,TRBD1,.,TGTGCCGGCAGCCCAAGGACAGGGAAAAGCACAGATACGCAGTATTTT,CAGSPRTGKSTDTQYF
TRBV29-1,TRBJ2-7,.,.,TGCAGCGTGGAACTTGACAATGAGCAGTACTTC,CSVELDNEQYF
TRBV5-1,TRBJ2-5,.,few,TGCGCCAGCAGCACACCCCTCGGGACCCAGTACTTC,CASSTPLGTQYF
TRBV7-9,TRBJ2-1,TRBD1,few,TGTGCCAGCAGCACACTCGGGACAGCCCGCAATGAGCAGTTCTTC,CASSTLGTARNEQFF
TRBV7-9,TRBJ2-7,.,.,TGTGCCAGCAGCCCCGTAGGGCTCGAGCAGTACTTC,CASSPVGLEQYF
TRBV29-1,TRBJ2-7,.,.,TGCAGCGTCGGGCTCACCACCCGACAACTCTACGAGCAGTACTTC,CSVGLTTRQLYEQYF
TRBV7-3,TRBJ2-2,TRBD1,.,TGTGCCAGCAGCCCAGGGACAGGGAGAGCCGGGGAGCTGTTTTTT,CASSPGTGRAGELFF
TRBV3-1,TRBJ2-7,TRBD2,.,TGTGCCAGCAGCCGGACAGGGCAGAGGACTAGCGGCTACGAGCAGTACTTC,CASSRTGQRTSGYEQYF
TRBV5-6,TRBJ1-2,TRBD1,few,TGTGCCAGCAGCTCTCGACAGGGGAGCTATGGCTACACCTTC,CASSSRQGSYGYTF
TRBV20-1,TRBJ1-5,TRBD1,.,TGCAGTGCTCACGACAGGGATAGCAATCAGCCCCAGCATTTT,CSAHDRDSNQPQHF
TRBV28,TRBJ2-3,TRBD2,.,TGTGCCAGCAGCCCATCGGGTTGGGCGGGAGTTAGCACAGATACGCAGTATTTT,CASSPSGWAGVSTDTQYF
TRBV29-1,TRBJ1-1,.,.,TGCAGCGTTGCCAAGAACACTGAAGCTTTCTTT,CSVAKNTEAFF
TRBV4-1,TRBJ2-3,.,few,TGCGCCAGCAGCCACTCGGGGGGCAGCACAGATACGCAGTATTTT,CASSHSGGSTDTQYF
TRBV7-9,TRBJ2-7,TRBD1,.,TGTGCCAGCAGCTCCACCGGACAGGGGATGCCCTACGAGCAGTACTTC,CASSSTGQGMPYEQYF
TRBV5-1,TRBJ2-1,.,few,TGCGCCAGCAGCTTGGTCAGGGGTTACAATGAGCAGTTCTTC,CASSLVRGYNEQFF
TRBV5-1,TRBJ2-7,TRBD1,few,TGCGCCAGCAGCTTGGGACAGGGGACCCACGAGCAGTACTTC,CASSLGQGTHEQYF
TRBV12-3/TRBV12-4,TRBJ2-1,TRBD2,.,TGTGCCAGCAGTTTCCCCGGGAGGCGCAATGAGCAGTTCTTC,CASSFPGRRNEQFF
TRBV5-1,TRBJ2-3,.,.,TGCGCCAGCAGCCCCCGGGACTCCGGCACAGATACGCAGTATTTT,CASSPRDSGTDTQYF
TRBV9,TRBJ2-7,.,.,TGTGCCAGCAGCGTAGGGGGTCGCGAGGGACATGAGCAGTACTTC,CASSVGGREGHEQYF
TRBV29-1,TRBJ2-7,TRBD2,.,TGCAGCGTTGAAGACCAGCGGGGGGCCCTCGGCGAGCAGTACTTC,CSVEDQRGALGEQYF
TRBV5-1,TRBJ1-2,.,once,TGCGCCAGCAGCTTGTCACACTCCAACTATGGCTACACCTTC,CASSLSHSNYGYTF
TRBV20-1,TRBJ2-1,TRBD2,few,TGCAGTGCTAGAGATATAGCGGGAGTATACAATGAGCAGTTCTTC,CSARDIAGVYNEQFF
TRBV20-1,TRBJ2-5,.,.,TGCAGTGCTAGGGGTACAGGTGGAGGAGAGACCCAGTACTTC,CSARGTGGGETQYF
TRBV6-4,TRBJ2-1,TRBD2,.,TGTGCCAGCAGCGCAAATAGCGGGGGGGCTGATGAGCAGTTCTTC,CASSANSGGADEQFF
TRBV20-1,TRBJ2-5,.,.,TGCAGTGCTAGAGGGGACTGGTCGGAGACCCAGTACTTC,CSARGDWSETQYF
TRBV10-3,TRBJ1-2,.,few,TGTGCCATCAGTGATAAGTCCCCCAGGTCTAATGGCTACACCTTC,CAISDKSPRSNGYTF
TRBV12-3/TRBV12-4,TRBJ2-1,TRBD2,.,TGTGCCAGCTGTGGGGGCAAAACTAGCGGGGTGGAGAATGAGCAGTTCTTC,CASCGGKTSGVENEQFF
TRBV20-1,TRBJ2-5,.,.,TGCAGTGCTAGAGGGGGTTTGGGGGAGACCCAGTACTTC,CSARGGLGETQYF
TRBV7-9,TRBJ2-7,.,few,TGTGCCAGCAGCTGGTTAACTAGCCCCTACGAGCAGTACTTC,CASSWLTSPYEQYF
TRBV20-1,TRBJ2-3,TRBD1,.,TGCAGTGCTAGATCCGGACAGGCCCGCACAGATACGCAGTATTTT,CSARSGQARTDTQYF
TRBV12-3/TRBV12-4,TRBJ1-2,.,.,TGTGCCAGCAGCCATACAAGATATGGCTACACCTTC,CASSHTRYGYTF
TRBV7-6,TRBJ1-1,.,.,TGTGCCAGCTTATTTTTCGACGGATCCATGAACACTGAAGCTTTCTTT,CASLFFDGSMNTEAFF
TRBV6-4,TRBJ2-1,.,few,TGTGCCAGCAGTGCCTCAGGGCCGGCGTCCTACAATGAGCAGTTCTTC,CASSASGPASYNEQFF
TRBV25-1,TRBJ2-5,TRBD2,.,TGTGCCAGCAGTGAATTCCTAGCGGGGGGAGGTGAGACCCAGTACTTC,CASSEFLAGGGETQYF
TRBV10-3,TRBJ1-2,.,.,TGTGCCATCAGTGAGTCGGGGGGAATCTACACCTTC,CAISESGGIYTF
TRBV29-1,TRBJ2-7,.,.,TGCAGCGTTGAAAGCTACACCTACGAGCAGTACTTC,CSVESYTYEQYF
TRBV29-1,TRBJ2-1,.,.,TGCAGCGCCATAGAGCAGGGGCGAAATGAGCAGTTCTTC,CSAIEQGRNEQFF
TRBV7-9,TRBJ1-2,.,.,TGTGCCAACAGCCCGGGACGGACAATGCCGAGTTGGGGCTACACCTTC,CANSPGRTMPSWGYTF
TRBV7-9,TRBJ2-5,.,.,TGTGCCAGCAGCTTACTCTCCGAGACCCAGTACTTC,CASSLLSETQYF
TRBV6-4,TRBJ1-2,TRBD1,few,TGTGCCAGCAGTGACTCGACAGGGGGTATTGATGGCTACACCTTC,CASSDSTGGIDGYTF
TRBV29-1,TRBJ2-5,.,.,TGCAGCGCTGCCACCCGGAGGATAGAGACCCAGTACTTC,CSAATRRIETQYF
TRBV5-1,TRBJ1-2,.,few,TGCGCCAGCAGCTTGGCCGGGCCTCTCTATGGCTACACCTTC,CASSLAGPLYGYTF
TRBV20-1,TRBJ2-5,.,few,TGCAGTGCTACAGGGGAATACGCGGAGACCCAGTACTTC,CSATGEYAETQYF
TRBV7-2,TRBJ2-1,.,.,TGTGCCAGCAACTCCCAACAAAGGTCACTCAATGAGCAGTTCTTC,CASNSQQRSLNEQFF
TRBV7-7,TRBJ2-1,TRBD2,.,TGTGCTAGCAGCCCTAGCGGGAGGGCTCCCTACAATGAGCAGTTCTTC,CASSPSGRAPYNEQFF
TRBV14,TRBJ1-2,.,.,TGTGCCAGCAGCCAAGATTGGGGGGCCTATGGCTACACCTTC,CASSQDWGAYGYTF
TRBV21-1,TRBJ2-3,.,once,TGTGCCAGCAGCACCCACAGGGTGGATACGCAGTATTTT,CASSTHRVDTQYF
TRBV20-1,TRBJ2-1,TRBD2,.,TGCAGTGCTAGAGTCCTAGCGGGCGCCGGCCGGGGTCTGAATGAGCAGTTCTTC,CSARVLAGAGRGLNEQFF
TRBV15,TRBJ1-6,.,once,TGTGCCACCAGCAGCTCCGGGAGGGCTCCCCTCCACTTT,CATSSSGRAPLHF
TRBV6-1,TRBJ2-7,TRBD2,.,TGTGCCAGCAGCGGACTAGCGGGCATCTCCTACGAGCAGTACTTC,CASSGLAGISYEQYF
TRBV19,TRBJ2-5,TRBD1,few,TGTGCCAGTAGTATCTCACATCGGACAGGGTGGACCCAGTACTTC,CASSISHRTGWTQYF
TRBV20-1,TRBJ2-5,.,.,TGCAGTGCTAGACGGTGGGGAGGGACCCAGTACTTC,CSARRWGGTQYF
TRBV5-4,TRBJ2-5,TRBD1,.,TGTGCCAGCAGCGGGACAGGGGGGAGAGAGACCCAGTACTTC,CASSGTGGRETQYF
TRBV10-3,TRBJ2-7,TRBD2,.,TGTGCCATCAGCCAGAGCGGGAGAAAATACGAGCAGTACTTC,CAISQSGRKYEQYF
TRBV7-9,TRBJ1-2,.,.,TGTGCCAGCAGCTTACCGGGTCGCTATGGCTACACCTTC,CASSLPGRYGYTF
TRBV12-3/TRBV12-4,TRBJ2-7,TRBD1,few,TGTGCCAGCAGTGCCAGACAGGGGAACTACGAGCAGTACTTC,CASSARQGNYEQYF
TRBV12-3/TRBV12-4,TRBJ2-7,TRBD1,.,TGTGCCAGCAGTTTAGCGACAGGGAGCGGTTACGAGCAGTACTTC,CASSLATGSGYEQYF
TRBV6-5,TRBJ1-2,TRBD1,.,TGTGCCAGCAGTTACCCGGGGGGGGACAGAAGAATACTACGGGGTGGCTACACCTTC,CASSYPGGDRRILRGGYTF
TRBV2,TRBJ2-1,TRBD1,.,TGTGCCAGCAGTCTGGGGGGACAGGGGATCCACAATGAGCAGTTCTTC,CASSLGGQGIHNEQFF
TRBV12-3/TRBV12-4,TRBJ2-7,.,few,TGTGCCAGCAGCCGCCGTTCGGGACAGCCAGCGGGCGAGCAGTACTTC,CASSRRSGQPAGEQYF